One and the same sample provided the 10 T cell receptor beta chains below, sequenced in a study of regulatory T cells in long-lasting Graves disease. Time point defined: newly diagnosed GD, antithyroid drugs for less than 3 months. RNA isolated from PBMCs was used to make the TCR library. Sequencing libraries for TCR beta were prepared with iRepertoire HTBI primers and Arm-PCR of CDR3 regions. TCRdb analysed the multiplex PCR reads with MiXCR anew, one entry per CDR3 protein. The table records over 400,000 distinct CDR3 sequences, around 13% of them present only once. These data were also reused for a study on T cells in Graves' hyperthyroidism and ophthalmopathy.

The sample was peripheral blood mononuclear cells (PBMCs), taken at new diagnosis, from a patient treated with antithyroid drugs. These receptors were taken from a woman between 45 and 60 years old with Graves disease.

The CDR3 protein is CASSLVGQGSLLQYF. The CDR3 DNA follows: TGTGCCAGCAGCTTAGTCGGACAGGGTTCACTATTGCAGTACTTC. This rearrangement joins TRBV7-9 to TRBJ2-7; 8 positions agree with TRBD1. Germline V gene lookup returns CDR1 SEHNR and CDR2 FQNEAQ (reference sequence). The CDR3 covers 15 residues. V lost 1 base and J lost 9; bases outside the gene matches: 11.

This clonotype was observed at least ten times. The rearrangement uses TRBV6-2 or TRBV6-3 and TRBJ2-7; 12 bases agree with TRBD2. V dropped 6 bases and J dropped 4; count of bases not matched to a gene: 10. The CDR3 covers 16 residues. CDR1 and CDR2 from the germline V gene are MNHEY and SVGEGT. The CDR3 protein is CASSPGLAGGRYEQYF. The CDR3 DNA reads as TGTGCCAGCAGCCCCGGTCTAGCGGGAGGGCGGTACGAGCAGTACTTC.

In its sample, this clonotype was seen many times. The chain is built from TRBV7-8 and TRBJ1-1; D is uncertain. Looked up from germline, CDR1 is SGHVS and CDR2 is FQNEAQ. CDR3 length: 16 residues. Deletions cut 3 bases from V and 0 bases from J, with 14 bases between. The CDR3 loop is CASSFPPSFMNTEAFF. CDR3 in DNA: TGTGCCAGCAGCTTCCCACCGTCCTTCATGAACACTGAAGCTTTCTTT.

This clonotype has a count of ten or more. J is TRBJ2-4 and V is TRBV11-2; maybe TRBD1 (6 bases). CDR1 is SGHAT and CDR2 is FQNNGV in the germline V gene. This CDR3 comprises 18 residues. V was shortened by 0 bases and J by 0 bases, with 15 bases between the two germline ends. The CDR3 region has the DNA TGTGCCAGCAGCTTAGATCGTACAGGGCCAGTAGCCAAAAACATTCAGTACTTC. It specifies CASSLDRTGPVAKNIQYF.

This clonotype was counted ten times or more. The chain is built from TRBV5-1 and TRBJ1-5; D gene uncertain. Trimming took 4 bases from V and 2 from J, leaving 13 bases between them. This CDR3 is built from 15 residues. Germline V gene data show CDR1 as SGHRS and CDR2 as YFSETQ. The CDR3 spells CASSREPGGNQPQHF. The CDR3 nucleotides are TGCGCCAGCAGCCGGGAGCCTGGGGGCAATCAGCCCCAGCATTTT.

The gene calls are TRBV19 and TRBJ2-1; TRBD2 matches 8 bases. Germline V gene sequence: CDR1 LNHDA, CDR2 SQIVND (reference sequence). Germline trimming cut 4 bases from V and 0 bases from J; bases unmatched to any gene: 8. The length of the CDR3 is 17 residues. CDR3 region: CASSSLRAGGSYNEQFF. DNA for the CDR3: TGTGCCAGTAGTAGCCTACGGGCGGGAGGCTCCTACAATGAGCAGTTCTTC.

The chain joins TRBV9 to TRBJ2-3, with TRBD2 matching 12 bases. The trim removed 4 bases at V and 0 bases at J, leaving 12 bases unmatched. The CDR3 is 19 amino acids. The germline V gene encodes CDR1 SGDLS and CDR2 YYNGEE. The CDR3 region is CASSPRLAGVPHSTDTQYF. CDR3 in DNA: TGTGCCAGCAGCCCCCGACTAGCGGGAGTCCCCCACAGCACAGATACGCAGTATTTT.

This clonotype was detected ten times or more. The V and J genes are TRBV9 and TRBJ2-6; no clear D gene. Between the trimmed V and J ends, which lost 0 bases and 0 bases, there was a span of 10 bases. Germline CDR1 and CDR2: SGDLS and YYNGEE. This CDR3 comprises 17 residues. The CDR3 sequence: CASSVGWVSSGANVLTF. The CDR3 coding sequence is TGTGCCAGCAGCGTAGGTTGGGTGAGCTCTGGGGCCAACGTCCTGACTTTC.

This clonotype was found a few times. This chain links TRBV5-6 with TRBJ2-3; D is unclear. V was shortened by 4 bases and J by 7 bases, with 7 bases between the two germline ends. The CDR3 covers 11 residues. CDR1 and CDR2 from the germline V gene are SGHDT and YYEEEE. The CDR3 coding sequence is TGTGCCAGCAGCCTCCGGCATACGCAGTATTTT. As protein: CASSLRHTQYF.

As concerns this clonotype: This sequence may be a read error, since a much larger clone differs from it by one base. The conserved final phenylalanine or tryptophan is absent from the CDR3, which likely points to a read error. The chain couples TRBV28 to TRBJ1-2, with a tentative D call TRBD1 (6 bases). Germline CDR1 and CDR2: MDHEN and SYDVKM. The CDR3 is made up of 15 amino acids. Trimming removed 4 bases from V and 4 bases from J, with 16 bases in between. CDR3 coding DNA: TGTGCCAGCAGTTCGACGGGGGGCGCGGGCTATGGCTACACCCTC. Protein: CASSSTGGAGYGYTL.